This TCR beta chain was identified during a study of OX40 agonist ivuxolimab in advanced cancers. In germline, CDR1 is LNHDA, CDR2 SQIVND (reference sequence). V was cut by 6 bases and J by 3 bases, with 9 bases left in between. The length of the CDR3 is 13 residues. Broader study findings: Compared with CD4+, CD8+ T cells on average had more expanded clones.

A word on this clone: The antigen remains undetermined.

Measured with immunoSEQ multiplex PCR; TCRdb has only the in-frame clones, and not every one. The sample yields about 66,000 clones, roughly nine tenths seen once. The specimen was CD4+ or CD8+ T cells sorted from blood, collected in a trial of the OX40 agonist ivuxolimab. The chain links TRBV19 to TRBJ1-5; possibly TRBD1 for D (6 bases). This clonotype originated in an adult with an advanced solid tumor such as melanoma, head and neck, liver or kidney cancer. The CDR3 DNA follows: TGTGCCAGTAGGGGGGGCCCCAATCAGCCCCAGCATTTT. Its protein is CASRGGPNQPQHF.